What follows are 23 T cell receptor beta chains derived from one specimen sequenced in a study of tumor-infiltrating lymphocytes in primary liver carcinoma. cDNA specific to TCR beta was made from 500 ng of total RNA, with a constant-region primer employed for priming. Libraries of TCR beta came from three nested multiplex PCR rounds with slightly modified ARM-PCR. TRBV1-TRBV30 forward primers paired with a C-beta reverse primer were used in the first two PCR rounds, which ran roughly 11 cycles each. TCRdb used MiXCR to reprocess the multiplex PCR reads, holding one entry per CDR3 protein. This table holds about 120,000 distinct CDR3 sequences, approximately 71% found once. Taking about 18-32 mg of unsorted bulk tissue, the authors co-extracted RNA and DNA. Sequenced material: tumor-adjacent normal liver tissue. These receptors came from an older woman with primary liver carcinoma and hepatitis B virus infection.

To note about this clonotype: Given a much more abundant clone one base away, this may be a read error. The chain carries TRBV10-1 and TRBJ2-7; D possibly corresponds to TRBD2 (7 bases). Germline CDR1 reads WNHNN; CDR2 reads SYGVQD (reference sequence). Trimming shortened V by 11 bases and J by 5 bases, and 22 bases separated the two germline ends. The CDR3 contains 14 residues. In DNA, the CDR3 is TGCGCCGGGGGCCGGGGACTACCGGGACACGAGCAGTACTTC. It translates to CAGGRGLPGHEQYF.

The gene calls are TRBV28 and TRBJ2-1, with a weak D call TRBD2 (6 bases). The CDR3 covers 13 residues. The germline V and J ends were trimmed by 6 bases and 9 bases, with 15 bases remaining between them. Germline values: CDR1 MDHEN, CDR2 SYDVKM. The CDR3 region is CASSLGSSSEQFF. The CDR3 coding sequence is TGTGCCAGCAGCCTCGGGAGTAGCAGTGAGCAGTTCTTC.

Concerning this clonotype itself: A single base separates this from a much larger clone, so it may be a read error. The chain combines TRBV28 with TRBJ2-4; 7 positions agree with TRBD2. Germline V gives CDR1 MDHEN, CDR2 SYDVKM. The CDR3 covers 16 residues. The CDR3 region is CASSPLSGLAKNIQCF. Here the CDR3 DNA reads TGTGCCAGCAGTCCCCTTAGCGGGCTAGCCAAAAACATTCAGTGCTTC.

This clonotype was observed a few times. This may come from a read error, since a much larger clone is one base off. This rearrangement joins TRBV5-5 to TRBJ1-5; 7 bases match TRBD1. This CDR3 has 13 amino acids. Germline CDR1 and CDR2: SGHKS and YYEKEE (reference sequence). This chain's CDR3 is CASSLQGDQSQHF. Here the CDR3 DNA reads TGTGCCAGCAGCTTGCAGGGGGATCAGTCCCAGCATTTT.

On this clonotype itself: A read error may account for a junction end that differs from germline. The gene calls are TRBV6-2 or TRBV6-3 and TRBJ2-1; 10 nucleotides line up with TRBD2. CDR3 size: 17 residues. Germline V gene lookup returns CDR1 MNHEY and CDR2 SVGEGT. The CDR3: CAGSITFSGRSYNEQFF. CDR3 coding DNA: TGTGCCGGCAGTATCACCTTTAGCGGGAGGTCTTACAATGAGCAGTTCTTC.

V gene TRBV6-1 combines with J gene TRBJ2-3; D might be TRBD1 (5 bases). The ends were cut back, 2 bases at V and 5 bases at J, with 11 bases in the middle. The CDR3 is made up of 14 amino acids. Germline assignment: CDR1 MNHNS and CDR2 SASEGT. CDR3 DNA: TGTGCCAGCAGTGAAAATATAGGGGTAGATACGCAGTATTTT. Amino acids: CASSENIGVDTQYF.

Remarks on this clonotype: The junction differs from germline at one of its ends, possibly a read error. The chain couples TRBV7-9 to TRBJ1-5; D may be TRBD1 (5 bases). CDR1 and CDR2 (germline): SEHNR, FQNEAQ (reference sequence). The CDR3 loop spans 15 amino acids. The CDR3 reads CANSSLGEGNQPQHF. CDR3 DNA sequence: TGTGCCAACAGCTCCTTGGGGGAGGGCAATCAGCCCCAGCATTTT.

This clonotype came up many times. The CDR3, as DNA: TGTGCCAGCAGCTCCTTAGTTGAAACAGAGAGCTCTGGGGCCAACGTCCTGACTTTC. Residues: CASSSLVETESSGANVLTF. The chain couples TRBV7-9 to TRBJ2-6; the D is unclear. The CDR3 has 19 residues. Germline V gene data show CDR1 as SEHNR and CDR2 as FQNEAQ (reference sequence). The V and J ends lost 4 bases and 0 bases respectively, with 19 bases between them.

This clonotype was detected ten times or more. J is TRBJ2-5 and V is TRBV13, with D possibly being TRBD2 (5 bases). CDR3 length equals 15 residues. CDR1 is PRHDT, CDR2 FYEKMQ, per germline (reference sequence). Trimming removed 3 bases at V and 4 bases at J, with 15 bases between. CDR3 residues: CASSFSREISETQYF. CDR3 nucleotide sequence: TGTGCCAGCAGCTTCTCCCGGGAAATATCAGAGACCCAGTACTTC.

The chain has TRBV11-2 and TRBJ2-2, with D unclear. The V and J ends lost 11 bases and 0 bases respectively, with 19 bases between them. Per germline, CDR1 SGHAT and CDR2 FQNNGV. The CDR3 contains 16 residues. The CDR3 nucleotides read TGTGCCTGGAGCGATGGACGCAACACGAACACCGGGGAGCTGTTTTTT. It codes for CAWSDGRNTNTGELFF.

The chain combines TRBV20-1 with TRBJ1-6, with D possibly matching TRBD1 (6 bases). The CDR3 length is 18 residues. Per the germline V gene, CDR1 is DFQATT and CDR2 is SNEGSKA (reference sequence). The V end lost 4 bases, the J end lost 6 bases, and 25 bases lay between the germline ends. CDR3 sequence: CSAILPRDKGISNSPLHF. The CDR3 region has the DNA TGCAGTGCTATTCTACCGCGGGACAAAGGGATTAGTAATTCACCCCTCCACTTT.

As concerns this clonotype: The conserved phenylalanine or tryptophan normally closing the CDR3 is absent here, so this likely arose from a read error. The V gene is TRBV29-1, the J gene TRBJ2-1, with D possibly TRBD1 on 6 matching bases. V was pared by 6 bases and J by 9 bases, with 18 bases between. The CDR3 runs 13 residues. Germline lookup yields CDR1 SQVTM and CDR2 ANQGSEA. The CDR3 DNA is TGCAGCGTCGAACAGGGCTACGTGGGTGAGCAGTTCATC. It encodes CSVEQGYVGEQFI.

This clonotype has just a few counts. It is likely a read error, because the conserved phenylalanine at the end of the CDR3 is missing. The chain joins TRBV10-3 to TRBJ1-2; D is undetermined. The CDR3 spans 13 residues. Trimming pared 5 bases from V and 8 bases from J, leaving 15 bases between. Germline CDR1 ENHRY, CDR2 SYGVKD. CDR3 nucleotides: TGTGCCATCAGTCAAAATCGAGGCTACGGCTACACCATC. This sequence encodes CAISQNRGYGYTI.

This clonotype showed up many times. CDR3 sequence: CASSDSYSNQPQHF. In nucleotides, the CDR3 is TGTGCCAGCAGTGACAGCTATAGCAATCAGCCCCAGCATTTT. V usage is TRBV11-3 and J usage is TRBJ1-5, with D perhaps TRBD1 (5 bases). Germline-derived CDR1 and CDR2 are SGHNT and YENEEA. This CDR3 comprises 14 residues. Trimming left V 6 bases short and J 0 bases short, with 9 bases between.

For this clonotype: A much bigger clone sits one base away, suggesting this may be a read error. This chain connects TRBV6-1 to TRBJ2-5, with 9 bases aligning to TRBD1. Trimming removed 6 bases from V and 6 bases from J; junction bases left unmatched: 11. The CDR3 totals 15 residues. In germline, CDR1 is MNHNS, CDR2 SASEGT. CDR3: CASSQGQGREKTQYF. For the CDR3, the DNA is TGTGCCAGCAGCCAGGGACAGGGCAGGGAGAAGACCCAGTACTTC.

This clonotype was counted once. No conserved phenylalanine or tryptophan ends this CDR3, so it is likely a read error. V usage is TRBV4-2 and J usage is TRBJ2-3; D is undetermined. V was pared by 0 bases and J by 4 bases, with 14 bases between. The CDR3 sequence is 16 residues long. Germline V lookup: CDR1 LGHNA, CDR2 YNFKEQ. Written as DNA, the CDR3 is TGTGCCAGCAGCCAAGATATGGCAGGAGAAGCAGATACGCAGTATCTT. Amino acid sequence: CASSQDMAGEADTQYL.

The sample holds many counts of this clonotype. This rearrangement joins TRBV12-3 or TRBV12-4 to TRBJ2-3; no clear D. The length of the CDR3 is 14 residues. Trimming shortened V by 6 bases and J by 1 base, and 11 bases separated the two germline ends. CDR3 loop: CASSPHKGTDTQYF. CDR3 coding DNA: TGTGCCAGCAGCCCTCACAAGGGCACAGATACGCAGTATTTT.

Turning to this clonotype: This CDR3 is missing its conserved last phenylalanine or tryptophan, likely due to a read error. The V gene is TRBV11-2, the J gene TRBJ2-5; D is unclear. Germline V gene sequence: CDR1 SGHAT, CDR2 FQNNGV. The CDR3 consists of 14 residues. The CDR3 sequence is CACRLDQVVKTQYL. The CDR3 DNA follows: TGTGCCTGCAGGTTAGATCAGGTCGTGAAGACCCAGTACCTC.

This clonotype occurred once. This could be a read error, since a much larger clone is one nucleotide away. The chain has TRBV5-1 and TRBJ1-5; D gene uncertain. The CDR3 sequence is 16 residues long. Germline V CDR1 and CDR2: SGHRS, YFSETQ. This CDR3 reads CPSSLGHGGGDQPQHF. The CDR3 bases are TGCCCCAGCAGCTTGGGTCACGGAGGTGGTGACCAGCCCCAGCATTTT. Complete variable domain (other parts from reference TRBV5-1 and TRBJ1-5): KAGVTQTPRYLIKTRGQQVTLSCSPISGHRSVSWYQQTPGQGLQFLFEYFSETQRNKGNFPGRFSGRQFSNSRSEMNVSTLELGDSALYLCPSSLGHGGGDQPQHFGDGTRLSIL.

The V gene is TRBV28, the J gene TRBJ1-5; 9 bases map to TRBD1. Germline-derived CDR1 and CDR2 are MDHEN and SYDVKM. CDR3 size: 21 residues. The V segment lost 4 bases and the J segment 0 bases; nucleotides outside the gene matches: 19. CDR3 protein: CASSSQWRDRVKGDSNQPQHF. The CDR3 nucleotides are TGTGCCAGCAGTTCACAATGGCGGGACAGGGTAAAGGGAGATAGCAATCAGCCCCAGCATTTT.

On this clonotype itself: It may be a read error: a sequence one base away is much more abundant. CDR3 bases: TGCGCCAGCAGTACTCAGGGTGGTACTTTACTGTCTGAAGTTTTCTTT. Protein product: CASSTQGGTLLSEVFF. This chain connects TRBV5-1 to TRBJ1-1, with a weak D call TRBD1 (5 bases). The CDR3 runs 16 residues. The germline V gene has CDR1 SGHRS and CDR2 YFSETQ.

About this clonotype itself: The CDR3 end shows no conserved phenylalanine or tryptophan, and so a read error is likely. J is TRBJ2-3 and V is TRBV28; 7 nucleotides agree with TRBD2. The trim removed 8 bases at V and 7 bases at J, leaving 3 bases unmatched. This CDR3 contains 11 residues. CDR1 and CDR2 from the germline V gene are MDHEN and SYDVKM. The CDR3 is CASGDYYTQYY. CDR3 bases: TGTGCCAGCGGGGACTACTATACGCAGTATTAT.

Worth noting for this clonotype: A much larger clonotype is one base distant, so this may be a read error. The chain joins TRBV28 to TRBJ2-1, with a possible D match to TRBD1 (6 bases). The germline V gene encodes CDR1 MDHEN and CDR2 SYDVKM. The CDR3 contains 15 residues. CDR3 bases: TGTGCCGGCAGTTTAGGGGGAATGGCAGGGAATGAGCAGTTCTTC. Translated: CAGSLGGMAGNEQFF.